These 21 T cell receptor beta chains originate from one sample sequenced in a study of T cell responses to AZD1222 COVID-19 vaccine (dated by TCRdb to the early 2020s). The time point label corresponds to: baseline before first vaccination. Library construction relied on the immunoSEQ multiplex PCR assay. This immuneACCESS table, as held by TCRdb, lists in-frame sequences with V and J called but not all clones. Of the missing ones, under half trace to an unresolved V gene in checked studies; the others have no known cause. The table for this sample lists about 130,000 clones; about 82% of them were counted only once. The top ten hold 12% of the sample. Sequenced here: peripheral blood, sampled on day 0 of AZD1222 vaccination. The receptors shown here come from an adult in good health.

As DNA, the CDR3 is TGTGCCAGCAGTTTTACTGGACGGGCTGGTGGCTACACCTTC. Residues: CASSFTGRAGGYTF. The chain has TRBV28 and TRBJ1-2; no clear D gene. The CDR3 totals 14 residues. Germline CDR1 and CDR2: MDHEN and SYDVKM. V was pared by 3 bases and J by 7 bases, with 15 bases between.

The count of this clone is one. The chain recombines TRBV5-1 with TRBJ2-1; D gene unclear. Germline CDR1 is SGHRS and CDR2 is YFSETQ. V was cut by 1 base and J by 3 bases, with 8 bases left in between. The CDR3 totals 14 residues. CDR3 bases: TGCGCCAGCAGCTTGCAAGGGTTCTACAATGAGCAGTTCTTC. Protein: CASSLQGFYNEQFF. Looking up the rest from reference TRBV5-1 and TRBJ2-1 gives the full variable domain: KAGVTQTPRYLIKTRGQQVTLSCSPISGHRSVSWYQQTPGQGLQFLFEYFSETQRNKGNFPGRFSGRQFSNSRSEMNVSTLELGDSALYLCASSLQGFYNEQFFGPGTRLTVL.

The chain combines TRBV13 with TRBJ2-7, with a weak D call TRBD1 (5 bases). Trimming removed 0 bases at V and 6 bases at J, with 12 bases between. The length of the CDR3 is 14 residues. CDR1 and CDR2 (germline): PRHDT, FYEKMQ (reference sequence). Written as DNA, the CDR3 is TGTGCCAGCAGCTTAGGCCGGGTGGGGCGCGAGCAGTACTTC. It codes for CASSLGRVGREQYF.

This sequence joins TRBV5-5 and TRBJ2-3, with D possibly being TRBD1 (6 bases). Germline lookup yields CDR1 SGHKS and CDR2 YYEKEE (reference sequence). The V end was cut by 3 bases, the J end by 1 base, with 12 bases between. This CDR3 region has 15 residues. CDR3 in amino acids: CASSSLGQRTDTQYF. For the CDR3, the DNA is TGTGCCAGCAGCTCACTCGGACAGCGCACAGATACGCAGTATTTT.

The V call is TRBV6-4, the J call TRBJ1-1; 8 bases are a match to TRBD1. Germline V gives CDR1 MRHNA, CDR2 SNTAGT. J gave up 0 bases and V 1 base, and 4 bases lay outside the gene matches. The CDR3 is 16 amino acids. DNA for the CDR3: TGTGCCAGCAGTGACTGGGACAGGTTGTTGAACACTGAAGCTTTCTTT. Protein sequence: CASSDWDRLLNTEAFF.

The V call is TRBV7-2, the J call TRBJ2-7; maybe TRBD2 (5 bases). Germline values: CDR1 SGHTA, CDR2 FQGNSA. There are 14 residues in the CDR3. Trimming removed 4 bases from V and 0 bases from J, with 10 bases in between. CDR3 loop: CASSSLDYSYEQYF. CDR3 nucleotide sequence: TGTGCCAGCAGCTCACTAGACTACTCCTACGAGCAGTACTTC.

The rearrangement uses TRBV4-1 and TRBJ1-1; D unclear. Germline V gene data show CDR1 as MGHRA and CDR2 as YSYEKL. This CDR3 has 13 residues. The V end lost 4 bases, the J end lost 2 bases, and 8 bases lay between the germline ends. This CDR3 is CASSRSSNTEAFF. The CDR3 region has the DNA TGCGCCAGCAGCCGAAGTAGTAACACTGAAGCTTTCTTT.

The V call is TRBV7-2, the J call TRBJ2-2; TRBD2 is a possible D gene (6 bases). The germline CDR1 and CDR2 sequences are SGHTA and FQGNSA. The V and J ends lost 5 bases and 1 base respectively, with 11 bases between them. The CDR3 has 15 amino acids. CDR3 residues: CASSLSAGNTGELFF. DNA of the CDR3: TGTGCCAGCAGCCTGTCAGCGGGGAACACCGGGGAGCTGTTTTTT.

The chain couples TRBV6-1 to TRBJ1-5; D unresolved. Germline V CDR1 and CDR2: MNHNS, SASEGT. V was clipped by 1 base and J by 8 bases, with 9 bases between them. This CDR3 is built from 13 residues. The CDR3 sequence: CASSEVRSEPQHF. The CDR3, as DNA: TGTGCCAGCAGTGAAGTGAGAAGCGAGCCCCAGCATTTT.

The chain combines TRBV6-5 with TRBJ1-1, with 8 nucleotides matching TRBD1. The V gene's germline CDR1 is MNHEY and CDR2 SVGAGI. J gave up 4 bases and V 5 bases, and 9 bases lay outside the gene matches. CDR3 length: 15 residues. In DNA form, the CDR3 reads TGTGCCAGCAGTCGTTCGACAGGGGTGACCACTGAAGCTTTCTTT. As protein: CASSRSTGVTTEAFF.

The CDR3 sequence: CASRLVGSGRAPYEQYF. Here the CDR3 DNA reads TGTGCCAGCAGGCTCGTGGGTAGCGGGAGGGCCCCCTACGAGCAGTACTTC. The chain employs TRBV21-1 and TRBJ2-7; the table's D call, TRBD2, was not checked against the DNA. TRBV21-1 is a pseudogene. The length of the CDR3 is 17 residues.

The J gene is TRBJ1-3, the V gene TRBV28; a weak D match, TRBD1 (5 bases). Germline V gene sequence: CDR1 MDHEN, CDR2 SYDVKM. The CDR3 has 15 residues. The V end lost 6 bases, the J end lost 3 bases, and 15 bases lay between the germline ends. This CDR3 is CASSLRAPDGNTIYF. The CDR3 region has the DNA TGTGCCAGCAGCCTCAGGGCGCCAGATGGAAACACCATATATTTT.

This clone has only one observation. The chain couples TRBV7-8 to TRBJ1-2, with TRBD1 matching over 7 bases. J gave up 5 bases and V 5 bases, and 11 bases lay outside the gene matches. CDR1 is SGHVS and CDR2 is FQNEAQ in the germline V gene. The CDR3 has 15 amino acids. The CDR3 region is CASSPAAGGEYGYTF. The CDR3 DNA sequence: TGTGCCAGCAGCCCCGCGGCAGGGGGGGAGTATGGCTACACCTTC.

The rearrangement joins TRBV24-1 to TRBJ1-2; D not certain. The germline V and J ends were trimmed by 1 base and 2 bases, with 4 bases remaining between them. CDR3 length: 13 residues. Germline V gene sequence: CDR1 KGHDR, CDR2 SFDVKD. The CDR3 here is CATSDFENYGYTF. The CDR3 DNA reads as TGTGCCACCAGTGATTTTGAAAACTATGGCTACACCTTC.

In its sample, this clone was seen once. The V and J genes are TRBV2 and TRBJ1-4, with TRBD1 matching 9 bases. V shed 6 bases and J 3 bases; nucleotides not matched to a gene: 5. Germline lookup yields CDR1 SNHLY and CDR2 FYNNEI. The CDR3 sequence is 15 residues long. CDR3 sequence: CASRGTGRANEKLFF. The CDR3 nucleotides are TGTGCCAGCAGAGGGACAGGGAGGGCTAATGAAAAACTGTTTTTT. The complete variable domain, with remaining parts taken from reference TRBV2 and TRBJ1-4, reads EPEVTQTPSHQVTQMGQEVILRCVPISNHLYFYWYRQILGQKVEFLVSFYNNEISEKSEIFDDQFSVERPDGSNFTLKIRSTKLEDSAMYFCASRGTGRANEKLFFGSGTQLSVL.

The chain uses TRBV3-1 (or the pseudogene TRBV3-2) and TRBJ2-1, with 9 positions matching TRBD2. V was pared by 1 base and J by 0 bases, with 7 bases of the junction left unmatched. CDR1 LGHDT and CDR2 YNNKEL come from the germline V gene (reference sequence). This CDR3 has 18 amino acids. The CDR3 coding sequence is TGTGCCAGCAGCCAAGGACTAGCGGAAAGGAGCTCCTACAATGAGCAGTTCTTC. Encoded protein: CASSQGLAERSSYNEQFF.

The genes are TRBV18 and TRBJ1-4; D might be TRBD1 (5 bases). The V end was cut by 0 bases, the J end by 0 bases, with 8 bases between. Germline CDR1 KGHSH, CDR2 LQKENI. The CDR3 spans 16 residues. The DNA for the CDR3 is TGTGCCAGCTCACCACCACAGGTTGCAACTAATGAAAAACTGTTTTTT. It encodes CASSPPQVATNEKLFF.

This clone was seen just once. The CDR3: CAISESGQDNSPLHF. DNA for the CDR3: TGTGCCATCAGTGAGTCGGGACAGGATAATTCACCCCTCCACTTT. The rearrangement joins TRBV10-3 to TRBJ1-6, with 8 bases lining up with TRBD1. Unmatched junction bases numbered 0, after V lost 0 bases and J lost 5 bases. Germline-derived CDR1 and CDR2 are ENHRY and SYGVKD. CDR3 length: 15 amino acids.

CDR3 protein: CSGDRGGEAFF. DNA of the CDR3: TGCAGTGGGGACAGGGGGGGTGAAGCTTTCTTT. The chain has TRBV20-1 and TRBJ1-1; 11 bases match TRBD1. CDR3 length equals 11 residues. The germline V gene has CDR1 DFQATT and CDR2 SNEGSKA (reference sequence). V shed 7 bases and J 7 bases; nucleotides not matched to a gene: 2.

This chain uses TRBV19 with TRBJ1-1; D might be TRBD1 (6 bases). From germline, CDR1 is LNHDA and CDR2 SQIVND (reference sequence). The CDR3 sequence is 12 residues long. Deletions cut 3 bases from V and 10 bases from J, with 12 bases between. CDR3 sequence (DNA): TGTGCCAGTAGTATGGGGGGGGCTGGAGCTTTCTTT. Amino acids: CASSMGGAGAFF.

The chain combines TRBV3-1 (or the pseudogene TRBV3-2) with TRBJ2-1, with TRBD2 matching over 8 bases. Germline V gene data show CDR1 as LGHDT and CDR2 as YNNKEL (reference sequence). The CDR3 length is 16 residues. The V and J ends lost 4 bases and 9 bases, in that order; junction bases with no gene match: 14. For the CDR3, the DNA is TGTGCCAGCAGCCCCCGCGAAGCGGGAGTATATGGTGAGCAGTTCTTC. It encodes CASSPREAGVYGEQFF.